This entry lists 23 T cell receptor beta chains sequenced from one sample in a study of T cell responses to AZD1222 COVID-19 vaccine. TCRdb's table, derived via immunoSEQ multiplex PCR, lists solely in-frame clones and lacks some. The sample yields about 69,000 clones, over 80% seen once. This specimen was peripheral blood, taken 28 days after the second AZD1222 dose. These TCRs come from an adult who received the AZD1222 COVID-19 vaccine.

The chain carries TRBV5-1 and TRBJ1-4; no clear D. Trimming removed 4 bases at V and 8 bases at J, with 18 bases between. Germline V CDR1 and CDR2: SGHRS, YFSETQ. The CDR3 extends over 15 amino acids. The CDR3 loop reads CASSPRTSMQEKLFF. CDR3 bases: TGCGCCAGCAGCCCCCGGACCTCCATGCAGGAAAAACTGTTTTTT.

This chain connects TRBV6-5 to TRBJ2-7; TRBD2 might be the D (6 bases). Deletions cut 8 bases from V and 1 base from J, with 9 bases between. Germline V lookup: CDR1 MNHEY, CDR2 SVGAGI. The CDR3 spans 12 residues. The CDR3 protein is CASAGLSYEQYF. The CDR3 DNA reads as TGTGCCAGCGCGGGGCTTTCCTACGAGCAGTACTTC.

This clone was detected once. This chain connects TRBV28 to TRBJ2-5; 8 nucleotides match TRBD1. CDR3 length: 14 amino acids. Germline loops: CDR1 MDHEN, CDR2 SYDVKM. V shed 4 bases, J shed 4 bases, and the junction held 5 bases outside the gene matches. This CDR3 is CASSYGQGRETQYF. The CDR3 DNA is TGTGCCAGCAGTTATGGACAGGGAAGAGAGACCCAGTACTTC.

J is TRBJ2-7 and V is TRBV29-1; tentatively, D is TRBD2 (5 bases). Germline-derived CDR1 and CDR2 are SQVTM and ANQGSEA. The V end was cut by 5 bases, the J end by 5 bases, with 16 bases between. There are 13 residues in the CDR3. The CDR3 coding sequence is TGCAGCGTTCAACGGCAGGTTAGCGACGAGCAGTACTTC. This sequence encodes CSVQRQVSDEQYF.

CDR3 residues: CASRKGLAGVQETQYF. For the CDR3, the DNA is TGCGCCAGCAGAAAGGGACTAGCGGGCGTTCAAGAGACCCAGTACTTC. The genes are TRBV10-1 and TRBJ2-5, with 12 positions matching TRBD2. After removal of 6 bases from V and 2 bases from J, the junction contained 7 bases not matched to a gene. Germline loops: CDR1 WNHNN, CDR2 SYGVQD (reference sequence). The CDR3 consists of 16 residues.

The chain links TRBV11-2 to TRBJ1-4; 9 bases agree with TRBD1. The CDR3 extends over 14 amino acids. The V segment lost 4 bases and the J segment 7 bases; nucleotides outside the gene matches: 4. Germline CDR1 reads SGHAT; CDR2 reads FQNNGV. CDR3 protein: CASSSGQGSEKLFF. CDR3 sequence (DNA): TGTGCCAGCAGCTCCGGACAGGGGAGTGAAAAACTGTTTTTT.

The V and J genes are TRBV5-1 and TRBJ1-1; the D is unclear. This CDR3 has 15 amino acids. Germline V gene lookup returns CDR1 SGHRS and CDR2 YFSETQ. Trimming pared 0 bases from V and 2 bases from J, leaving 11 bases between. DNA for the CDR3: TGCGCCAGCAGCTTGGGAGCGGGGAGAAACACTGAAGCTTTCTTT. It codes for CASSLGAGRNTEAFF.

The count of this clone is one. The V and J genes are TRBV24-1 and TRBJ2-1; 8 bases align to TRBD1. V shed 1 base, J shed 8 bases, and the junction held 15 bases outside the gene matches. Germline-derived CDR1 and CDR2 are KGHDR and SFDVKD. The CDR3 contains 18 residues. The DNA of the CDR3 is TGTGCCACCAGTGATTTTTCAGGGGGCGGTTTTTCTGGCTATGAGCAGTTCTTC. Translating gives CATSDFSGGGFSGYEQFF.

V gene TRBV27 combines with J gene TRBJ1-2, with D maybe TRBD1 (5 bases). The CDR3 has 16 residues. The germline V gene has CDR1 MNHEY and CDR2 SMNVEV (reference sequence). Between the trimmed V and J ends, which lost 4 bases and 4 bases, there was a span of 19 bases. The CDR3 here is CASSSEKLGLSYGYTF. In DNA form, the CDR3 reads TGTGCCAGCAGTTCGGAGAAATTGGGACTTAGCTATGGCTACACCTTC.

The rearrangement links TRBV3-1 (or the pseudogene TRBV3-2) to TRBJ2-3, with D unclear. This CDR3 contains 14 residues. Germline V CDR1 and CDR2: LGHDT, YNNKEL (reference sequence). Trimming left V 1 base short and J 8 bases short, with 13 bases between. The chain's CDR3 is CASSQVPLYPTQYF. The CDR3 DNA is TGTGCCAGCAGCCAAGTTCCCCTCTACCCTACGCAGTATTTT.

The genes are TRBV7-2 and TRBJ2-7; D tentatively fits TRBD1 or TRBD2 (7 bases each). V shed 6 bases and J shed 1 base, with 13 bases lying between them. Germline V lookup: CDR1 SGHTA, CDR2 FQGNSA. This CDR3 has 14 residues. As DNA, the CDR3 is TGTGCCAGCAGACCAGGGGGGGGTTCCTACGAGCAGTACTTC. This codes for CASRPGGGSYEQYF.

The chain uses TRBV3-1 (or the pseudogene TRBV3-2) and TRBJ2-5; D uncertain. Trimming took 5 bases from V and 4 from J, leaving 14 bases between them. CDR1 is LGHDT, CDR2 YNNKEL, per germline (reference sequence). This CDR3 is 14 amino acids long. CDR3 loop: CASSIKMDGETQYF. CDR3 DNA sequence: TGTGCCAGCAGCATAAAAATGGATGGAGAGACCCAGTACTTC.

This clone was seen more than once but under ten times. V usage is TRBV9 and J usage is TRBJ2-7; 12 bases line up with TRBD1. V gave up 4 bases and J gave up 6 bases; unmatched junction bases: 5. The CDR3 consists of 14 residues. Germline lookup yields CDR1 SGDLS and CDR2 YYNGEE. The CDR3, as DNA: TGTGCCAGCAGCCTCCGGGACAGGGGGCTCGAGCAGTACTTC. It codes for CASSLRDRGLEQYF.

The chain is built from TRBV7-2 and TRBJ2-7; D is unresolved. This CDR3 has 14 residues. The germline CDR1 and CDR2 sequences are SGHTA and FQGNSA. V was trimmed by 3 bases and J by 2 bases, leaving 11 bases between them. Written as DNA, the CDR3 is TGTGCCAGCAGCTTTTCTGCAGAGGCCTACGAGCAGTACTTC. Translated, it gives CASSFSAEAYEQYF.

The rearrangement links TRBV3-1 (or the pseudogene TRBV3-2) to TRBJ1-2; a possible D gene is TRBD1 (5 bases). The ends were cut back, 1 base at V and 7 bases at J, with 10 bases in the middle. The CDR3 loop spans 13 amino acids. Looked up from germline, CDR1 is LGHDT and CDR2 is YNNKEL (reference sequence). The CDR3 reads CASSQGRGGGYTF. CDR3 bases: TGTGCCAGCAGCCAAGGAAGGGGTGGTGGCTACACCTTC.

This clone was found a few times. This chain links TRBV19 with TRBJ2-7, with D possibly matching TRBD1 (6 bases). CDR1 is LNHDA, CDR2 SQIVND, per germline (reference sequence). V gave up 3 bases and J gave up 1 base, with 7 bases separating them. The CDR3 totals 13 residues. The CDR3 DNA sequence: TGTGCCAGTAGTATTCAGGGGTCCTACGAGCAGTACTTC. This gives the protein CASSIQGSYEQYF.

CDR3 amino acids: CASSLGQRYGYTF. The CDR3, as DNA: TGTGCCAGCAGTTTAGGGCAGCGCTATGGCTACACCTTC. This chain uses TRBV12-3 or TRBV12-4 with TRBJ1-2; D gene ambiguous. The CDR3 runs 13 residues. The V gene lost 1 base and the J gene lost 4 bases, with 7 bases spanning the gap.

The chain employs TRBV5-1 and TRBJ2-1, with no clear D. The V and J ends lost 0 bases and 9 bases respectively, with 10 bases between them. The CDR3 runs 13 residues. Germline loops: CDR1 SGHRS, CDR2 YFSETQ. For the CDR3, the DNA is TGCGCCAGCAGCTTGGAGGGAACGGGTGAGCAGTTCTTC. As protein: CASSLEGTGEQFF. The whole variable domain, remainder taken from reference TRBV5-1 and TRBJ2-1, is KAGVTQTPRYLIKTRGQQVTLSCSPISGHRSVSWYQQTPGQGLQFLFEYFSETQRNKGNFPGRFSGRQFSNSRSEMNVSTLELGDSALYLCASSLEGTGEQFFGPGTRLTVL.

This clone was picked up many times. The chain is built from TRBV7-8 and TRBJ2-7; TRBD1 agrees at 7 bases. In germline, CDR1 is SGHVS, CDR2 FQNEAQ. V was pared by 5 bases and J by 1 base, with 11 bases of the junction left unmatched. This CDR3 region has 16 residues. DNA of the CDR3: TGTGCCAGCAGCCGCCCCCGGACAGGTCCGTCCTACGAGCAGTACTTC. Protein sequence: CASSRPRTGPSYEQYF.

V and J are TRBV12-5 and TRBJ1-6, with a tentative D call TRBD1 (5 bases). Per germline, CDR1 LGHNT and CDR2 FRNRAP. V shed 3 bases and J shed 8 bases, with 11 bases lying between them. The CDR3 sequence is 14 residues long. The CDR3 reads CASGFHTGDSPLHF. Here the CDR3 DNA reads TGTGCTAGTGGTTTTCACACAGGAGATTCACCCCTCCACTTT.

The CDR3 coding sequence is TGTGCCAGCAGCCCGGAGTTCACAGATACGCAGTATTTT. Translating gives CASSPEFTDTQYF. The chain uses TRBV5-4 and TRBJ2-3, with unresolved D. CDR1 is SGHNT, CDR2 YYREEE, per germline (reference sequence). The CDR3 runs 13 residues. V lost 4 bases and J 2 bases, leaving 8 bases between the germline ends.

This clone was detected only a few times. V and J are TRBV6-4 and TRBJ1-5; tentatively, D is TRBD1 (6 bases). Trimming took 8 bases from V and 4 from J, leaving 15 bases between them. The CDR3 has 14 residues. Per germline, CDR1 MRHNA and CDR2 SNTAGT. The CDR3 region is CASRRYRENQPQHF. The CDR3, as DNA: TGTGCCAGCCGGAGGTACAGGGAAAATCAGCCCCAGCATTTT.

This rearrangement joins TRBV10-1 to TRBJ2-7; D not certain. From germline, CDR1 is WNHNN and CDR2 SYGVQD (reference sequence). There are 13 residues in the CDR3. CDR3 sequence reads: CGMIERGRYEQYF. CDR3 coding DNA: TGCGGTATGATAGAGCGCGGTCGGTACGAGCAGTACTTC.